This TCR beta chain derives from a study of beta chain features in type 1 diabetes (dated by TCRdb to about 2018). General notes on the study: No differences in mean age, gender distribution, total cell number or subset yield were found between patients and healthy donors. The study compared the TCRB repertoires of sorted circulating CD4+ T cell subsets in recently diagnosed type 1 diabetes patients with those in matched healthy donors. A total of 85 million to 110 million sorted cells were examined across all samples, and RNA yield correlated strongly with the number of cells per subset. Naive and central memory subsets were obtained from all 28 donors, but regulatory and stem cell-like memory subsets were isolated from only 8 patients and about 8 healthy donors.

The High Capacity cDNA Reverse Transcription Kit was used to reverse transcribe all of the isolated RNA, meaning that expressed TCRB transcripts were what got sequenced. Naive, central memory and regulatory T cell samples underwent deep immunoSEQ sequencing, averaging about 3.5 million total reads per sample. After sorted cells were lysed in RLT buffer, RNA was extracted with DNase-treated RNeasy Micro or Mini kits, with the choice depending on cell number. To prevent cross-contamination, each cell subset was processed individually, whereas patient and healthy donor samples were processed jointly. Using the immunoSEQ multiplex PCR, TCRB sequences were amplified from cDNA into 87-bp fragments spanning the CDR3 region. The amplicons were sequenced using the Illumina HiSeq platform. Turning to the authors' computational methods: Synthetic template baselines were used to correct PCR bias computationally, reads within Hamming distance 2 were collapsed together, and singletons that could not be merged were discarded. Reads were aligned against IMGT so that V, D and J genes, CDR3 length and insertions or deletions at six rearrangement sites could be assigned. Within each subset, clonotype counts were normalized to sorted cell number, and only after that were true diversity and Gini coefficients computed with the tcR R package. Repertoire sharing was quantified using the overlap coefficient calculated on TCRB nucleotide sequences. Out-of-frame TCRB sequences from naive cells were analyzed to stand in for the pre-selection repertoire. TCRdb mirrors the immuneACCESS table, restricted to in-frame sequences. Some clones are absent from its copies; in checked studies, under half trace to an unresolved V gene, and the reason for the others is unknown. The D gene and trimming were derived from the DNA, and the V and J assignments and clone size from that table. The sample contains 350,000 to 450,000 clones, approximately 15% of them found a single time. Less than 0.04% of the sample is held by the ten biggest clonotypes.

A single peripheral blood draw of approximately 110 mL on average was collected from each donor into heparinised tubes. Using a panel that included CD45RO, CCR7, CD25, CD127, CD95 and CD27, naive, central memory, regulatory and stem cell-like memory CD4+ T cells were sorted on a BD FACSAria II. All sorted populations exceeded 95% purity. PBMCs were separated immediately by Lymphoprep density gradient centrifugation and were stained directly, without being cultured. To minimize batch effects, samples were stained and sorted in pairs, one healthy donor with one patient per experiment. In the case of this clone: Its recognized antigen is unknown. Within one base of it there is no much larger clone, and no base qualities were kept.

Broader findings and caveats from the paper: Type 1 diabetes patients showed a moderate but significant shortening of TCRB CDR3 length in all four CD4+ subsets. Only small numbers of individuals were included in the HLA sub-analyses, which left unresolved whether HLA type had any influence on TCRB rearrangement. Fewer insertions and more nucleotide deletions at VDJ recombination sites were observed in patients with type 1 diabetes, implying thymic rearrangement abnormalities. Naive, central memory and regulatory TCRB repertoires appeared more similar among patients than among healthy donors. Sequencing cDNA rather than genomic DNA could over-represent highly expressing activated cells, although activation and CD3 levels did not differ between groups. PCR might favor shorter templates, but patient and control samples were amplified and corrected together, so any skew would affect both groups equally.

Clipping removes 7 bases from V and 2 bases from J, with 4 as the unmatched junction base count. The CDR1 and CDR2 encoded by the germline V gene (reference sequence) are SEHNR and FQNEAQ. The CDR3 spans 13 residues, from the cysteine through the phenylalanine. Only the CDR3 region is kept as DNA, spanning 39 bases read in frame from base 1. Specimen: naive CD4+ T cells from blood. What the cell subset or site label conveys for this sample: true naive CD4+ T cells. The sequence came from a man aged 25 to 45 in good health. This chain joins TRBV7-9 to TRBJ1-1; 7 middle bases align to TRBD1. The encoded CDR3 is CASKDRANTEAFF. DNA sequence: TGTGCCAGCAAAGACAGGGCAAACACTGAAGCTTTCTTT. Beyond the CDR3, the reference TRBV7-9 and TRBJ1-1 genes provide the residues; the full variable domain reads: DTGVSQNPRHKITKRGQNVTFRCDPISEHNRLYWYRQTLGQGPEFLTYFQNEAQLEKSRLLSDRFSAERPKGSFSTLEIQRTEQGDSAMYLCASKDRANTEAFFGQGTRLTVV.